This TCR beta chain was identified during a study of shared clonotypes between healthy human individuals. Overall study: Researchers assigned three CD4 naive, three CD4 memory, two CD8 naive and one CD8 memory plate to each donor.

Looked up from germline, CDR1 is SGHNT and CDR2 is YYREEE (reference sequence). Germline trimming cut 8 bases from V and 1 base from J; bases unmatched to any gene: 9. There are 15 residues in the CDR3. General study results and limits: The study found roughly 5% of naive CD4 clonotypes shared across a few donors. Clonotypes not shared had lower generation probabilities than those common to all four donors.

Sequencing was performed with immunoSEQ multiplex PCR; in TCRdb, only in-frame clones are kept and a portion is missing. The sample consists of approximately 2.3 million clones, 93% of them appearing once. For this clone: Its antigen is not identified.

Sequences were obtained from naive CD4+ T cells from PBMCs. Subset noted: CD45RA+ positively selected. The chain couples TRBV5-4 to TRBJ2-3; 8 nucleotides match TRBD2. This clonotype originated in a man aged 18 to 35 in good health. Some clones in this sample may be carry-over from other donors' samples. The CDR3 nucleotides read TGTGCCAGTGCGAGGCGGGAGGACGGCACAGATACGCAGTATTTT. Translating it yields CASARREDGTDTQYF.